This paragraph reports one TCR beta chain. The sample originates from a study of blood T cell repertoires in COVID-19. Study-level information: Both acute and convalescent COVID-19 samples were obtained from the United States, Italy and Spain.

Sequencing was performed with immunoSEQ multiplex PCR; in TCRdb, only in-frame clones are kept and a portion is missing. Among under 250,000 clones listed, 85% were seen once. V trimming: 2 bases; J trimming: 2 bases; junction bases outside the gene matches: 3. The V gene's germline CDR1 is SGHTA and CDR2 FQGNSA. The CDR3 totals 15 residues. The chain has TRBV7-2 and TRBJ1-2; TRBD1 matches 9 bases. This receptor was taken from a woman in her fifties or sixties with acute COVID-19. Sequencing input: PBMCs or T cells enriched from blood (not recorded which). CDR3 amino acids: CASSLRQGVNYGYTF. CDR3 sequence (DNA): TGTGCCAGCAGCTTACGACAGGGGGTAAACTATGGCTACACCTTC. The full variable domain, its missing parts supplied by reference TRBV7-2 and TRBJ1-2, is GAGVSQSPSNKVTEKGKDVELRCDPISGHTALYWYRQSLGQGLEFLIYFQGNSAPDKSGLPSDRFSAERTGGSVSTLTIQRTQQEDSAVYLCASSLRQGVNYGYTFGSGTRLTVV.